The entry that follows covers one T cell receptor beta chain sequence. The antigen remains unidentified. Between the trimmed V and J ends, which lost 5 bases and 2 bases, there was a span of 16 bases. CDR1 is SGHTA and CDR2 is FQGNSA in the germline V gene. The CDR3 length is 15 residues. The authors ran a second PCR of about 7 to 11 cycles using a sample-barcoded 5' primer and a J-beta primer mix. MiXCR was run by TCRdb on the 5' RACE reads, yielding one entry per CDR3 protein. This sample has about 1.8 million distinct CDR3 sequences; 49% occur once, and the top ten carry 2.1%. These data are taken from a study of blood T cells in healthy people across ages. General study results and limits: Diversity figures derived from one million T cells were judged to underestimate the true value. While age rose, TCR beta diversity per million T cells dropped in a roughly linear way. Unknown CMV status may confound age-related changes in expanded clones.

All donors came from Russia, were Caucasian and healthy, and spanned ages roughly 6 to 100. Sequencing input: blood. The TCR originated in a woman between 35 and 50 years old in good health. This chain links TRBV7-2 with TRBJ2-7; D tentatively reads TRBD1 or TRBD2 (6 bases each). CDR3 in amino acids: CASSGAGTKAYEQYF. CDR3 bases: TGTGCCAGCAGCGGCGCGGGGACAAAAGCCTACGAGCAGTACTTC.